This T cell receptor (beta chain) was observed in a study of blood T cell repertoires in COVID-19. Study-level information: The origin of the acute and convalescent COVID-19 samples was the United States, Italy and Spain. PBMCs, B-cell-depleted T cells, or T cells were the source of the cDNA or gDNA that made up the material.

Original processing methods: Reference gene primers were amplified, and this amplification served to estimate nucleated cell counts. Sequencing used immunoSEQ multiplex PCR; TCRdb keeps in-frame clones, though not all of them. V, J and clone size were drawn from that table, and D and trimming were deduced from the DNA. The sample lists roughly 220,000 clones, 82% occurring once. Enrollment of patients from Seattle took place during active infection, with longitudinal follow-up. The clonotype originates from a woman older than 75 with COVID-19, enrolled during active disease. The sequencing input was peripheral blood.

CDR3 sequence reads: CASRIAGQSKGSNQPQHF. Written as DNA, the CDR3 is TGCGCCAGCAGGATCGCTGGACAGTCAAAGGGGAGCAATCAGCCCCAGCATTTT. This sequence joins TRBV10-1 and TRBJ1-5, with a tentative D call TRBD1 (6 bases). Germline lookup yields CDR1 WNHNN and CDR2 SYGVQD (reference sequence). With 6 bases removed from V and 1 base from J, the gap between germline ends came to 22 bases. This CDR3 is built from 18 residues.